The TCR beta chain under discussion was sequenced for a study of shared clonotypes between healthy human individuals (dated by TCRdb to 2020 to 2022). Looking at the study overall: Three men and two women, aged 18 to 49 years, made up the cohort. Leukapheresis yielded between about 0.85 and 10 billion PBMCs per donor. Different laboratories and diverse techniques were used to prepare libraries and sequence TCR repertoires, to increase sequencing depth and limit assay-specific biases. Blood TCR repertoires of about five healthy adults were deeply sequenced to estimate repertoire size and the extent of clonotype sharing between individuals. For each donor, CD4 naive and CD4 memory were each run on three plates, CD8 naive on two plates, and CD8 memory on one plate.

Using the deep immunoSEQ assay, multiplex PCR amplified TCR CDR3 regions from genomic DNA. Genomic DNA extracted from each cell subset was distributed evenly over all wells of several immunoSEQ 96-well plates, and each plate served as one replicate. For sorted subsets, roughly 0.2 ug genomic DNA, equal to 25,000 to 35,000 T cell genomes, was loaded into each replicate PCR. The purified libraries were quantified using a Qubit 3.0 fluorometer, sized with a Bioanalyzer 2100, and then quantified again using the KAPA Library Quantification kit. Every immunoSEQ 96-well plate was sequenced on a dedicated single-read 150-cycle Illumina NextSeq 550 flow cell. The published analysis was carried out like this. Because only junctional sequences without quality scores were contained in the immunoSEQ output, filtering matching that applied to full-length reads could not be performed. Sequences were annotated with PyIR, a Python wrapper for IgBLAST v1.9, using IMGT germline references to assign V/J genes and CDR3. Any read was removed if the V/J assignment was weak (E-value above 1e-6), the CDR3 was missing, or the read contained stop codons, out-of-frame junctions, or ambiguous translated residues. V3J clonotypes were defined as sequences sharing the same inferred V gene, J gene, and CDR3 amino acid sequence. The percentage overlap between two repertoires was calculated by dividing the number of shared unique clonotypes by the size of the smaller repertoire. Repertoire richness was assessed with RTK rarefaction, the Chao1 estimator, and Recon v2.1 estimates of unobserved clonotypes. Generation probabilities for all TCRbeta clonotypes obtained by the gDNA method from a handful of donors were computed using OLGA. Held by TCRdb, this immuneACCESS table contains in-frame sequences only and omits some clones. Under half of the omission traces to an unresolved V gene where checked; the cause of the rest is unknown. V and J calls and clone size are as listed in that table; D and trimming were resolved from the DNA. The sample profile shows 2 million to 2.5 million clones; 85% to 95% of them were found once. The top ten constitute about 0.41% of the sample.

General study outcomes and caveats: Sharing across a handful of donors was observed for around 5% of naive CD4, over 3% of naive CD8, roughly 2.3% of memory CD4, and less than 0.45% of memory CD8 clonotypes. Larger estimated clonotype richness was generally found for naive subsets than for memory subsets. Because the study included a small number of donors, the genetic and exposure-history diversity represented was limited. Incomplete sequencing was indicated by rarefaction of sorted-subset datasets, despite the large sequencing depth. Based on pairwise subsampling, the degree of clonotype sharing among donors was expected to be affected by sequencing depth. Only blood was sampled, and tissue TCR repertoires likely differ from those in blood. Compared with non-shared clonotypes, the clonotypes found in all four sorted-subset donors had higher generation probabilities.

Healthy HIV-negative adults with no recently reported acute infections or vaccinations were included as donors. Every donor was a Caucasian adult living in Nashville, Tennessee, USA. CD4+ T cells were enriched by magnetic negative selection; naive cells were then positively selected on CD45RA, and the negative fraction formed the memory subset. After blood collection by leukapheresis, PBMCs were isolated using Ficoll-Histopaque density gradient centrifugation and then cryopreserved in the vapor phase of liquid nitrogen. Analytical flow cytometry was used to check the purity and quantity of each magnetically sorted T cell population. Genomic DNA was isolated from each sorted fraction and quantified by UV absorbance on a Nanodrop 2000c. CDR1 and CDR2, per the germline V gene, are SGHTA and FQGNSA. Compared with germline, V lacks 1 base and J lacks 0 bases; bases without a gene match: 9. The CDR3 covers 17 residues, taking in both the cysteine and the phenylalanine. Only CDR3 DNA remains: 51 bases, in frame from the first base.

To note about this clone: What antigen it recognizes has not been identified. Per-nucleotide qualities are absent, and no much larger clonotype sits a single base away.

Material for sequencing was naive CD4+ T cells from PBMCs. Interpreted using the paper, the cell subset or site label stands for: CD45RA+ positively selected. The chain couples TRBV7-2 to TRBJ2-7, with 7 middle bases fitting TRBD2. The receptor was isolated from a man between 18 and 29 years old in good health. Some clones in this sample may be carry-over from other donors' samples. The nucleotide sequence is given as TGTGCCAGCAGCTTAGGCAGCGGGGCTTTTAACTCCTACGAGCAGTACTTC. Translated, it reads CASSLGSGAFNSYEQYF. With all but the CDR3 taken from the reference TRBV7-2 and TRBJ2-7 genes, the full variable domain is: GAGVSQSPSNKVTEKGKDVELRCDPISGHTALYWYRQSLGQGLEFLIYFQGNSAPDKSGLPSDRFSAERTGGSVSTLTIQRTQQEDSAVYLCASSLGSGAFNSYEQYFGPGTRLTVT.